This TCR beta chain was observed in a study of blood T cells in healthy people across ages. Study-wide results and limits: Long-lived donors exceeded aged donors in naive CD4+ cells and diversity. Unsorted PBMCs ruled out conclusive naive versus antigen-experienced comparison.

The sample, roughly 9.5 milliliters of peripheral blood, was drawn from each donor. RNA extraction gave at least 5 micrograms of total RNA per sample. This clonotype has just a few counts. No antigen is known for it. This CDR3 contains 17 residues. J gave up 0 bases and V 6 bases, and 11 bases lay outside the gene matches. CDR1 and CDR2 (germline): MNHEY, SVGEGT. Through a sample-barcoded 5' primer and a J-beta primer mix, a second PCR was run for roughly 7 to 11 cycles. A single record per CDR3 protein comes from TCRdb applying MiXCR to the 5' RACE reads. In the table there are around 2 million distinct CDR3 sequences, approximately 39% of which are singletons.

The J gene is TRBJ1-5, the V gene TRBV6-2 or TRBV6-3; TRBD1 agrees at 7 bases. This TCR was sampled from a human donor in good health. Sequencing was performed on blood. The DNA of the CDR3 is TGTGCCAGCAGGCGTCCGACAGGGCCCAATAGCAATCAGCCCCAGCATTTT. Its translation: CASRRPTGPNSNQPQHF.